The 8 T cell receptor beta chains reported below all come from one sample, sequenced in a study of T cells in Graves' hyperthyroidism and ophthalmopathy. Amplification of TCR beta CDR3 regions used RNA as the template. The HTBI primer set drove a first-round RT-PCR of the TCR CDR3. TCRdb re-called the multiplex PCR reads with MiXCR, one entry per CDR3 protein. Among about 410,000 distinct CDR3 sequences listed, roughly 14% were seen once. The sequenced material came from blood. These receptors were taken from a man between 18 and 29 years old with Graves' ophthalmopathy.

This clonotype was seen repeatedly, ten times or more. The rearrangement joins TRBV20-1 to TRBJ2-2, with unresolved D. The germline V gene encodes CDR1 DFQATT and CDR2 SNEGSKA (reference sequence). CDR3 length: 13 residues. Trimming took off 6 bases at V and 0 bases at J, with 8 bases between the two ends. DNA of the CDR3: TGCAGTGCCCCCGAAACGAACACCGGGGAGCTGTTTTTT. As protein: CSAPETNTGELFF.

This clonotype was seen only a few times. The chain employs TRBV5-5 and TRBJ2-7; D unresolved. The CDR3 totals 14 residues. Germline CDR1 is SGHKS and CDR2 is YYEKEE (reference sequence). V lost 0 bases, J lost 5 bases, and 12 bases lay in between. The CDR3 reads CASSLVAGIDEQYF. CDR3 coding DNA: TGTGCCAGCAGCTTGGTGGCTGGGATAGACGAGCAGTACTTC.

This clonotype has a count of ten or more. An end of the junction differs from the germline gene, which may be a read error. The chain couples TRBV5-1 to TRBJ2-7, with TRBD2 as a possible D gene (6 bases). The CDR3 has 14 amino acids. Germline V gene sequence: CDR1 SGHRS, CDR2 YFSETQ. The CDR3 here is CASSTRDSSYEQYF. In DNA form, the CDR3 reads TGTGCCAGCAGCACTAGGGACTCCTCCTACGAGCAGTACTTC.

This clonotype was observed many times. The chain uses TRBV30 and TRBJ2-7; 10 nucleotides agree with TRBD1. This CDR3 spans 13 amino acids. The germline gives CDR1 GTSNPN, CDR2 SVGIG (reference sequence). V was clipped by 7 bases and J by 3 bases; unmatched bases: 6. As DNA, the CDR3 is TGTGCCTCTAGACAGGGGGCTGGCTACGAGCAGTACTTC. This codes for CASRQGAGYEQYF. Complete variable domain (other parts from reference TRBV30 and TRBJ2-7): SQTIHQWPATLVQPVGSPLSLECTVEGTSNPNLYWYRQAAGRGLQLLFYSVGIGQISSEVPQNLSASRPQDRQFILSSKKLLLSDSGFYLCASRQGAGYEQYFGPGTRLTVT.

At least ten counts were recorded for this clonotype. The chain couples TRBV2 to TRBJ1-1; the D is unclear. The CDR3 runs 15 residues. The germline gives CDR1 SNHLY, CDR2 FYNNEI. V was cut by 2 bases and J by 5 bases, with 15 bases left in between. In DNA, the CDR3 is TGTGCCAGCAGTGAATACCGACGAGTAGGGACTGAAGCTTTCTTT. Its protein product is CASSEYRRVGTEAFF.

This chain uses TRBV24-1 with TRBJ2-5, with a tentative D call TRBD1 (6 bases). Deletions cut 7 bases from V and 2 bases from J, with 16 bases between. This CDR3 is 15 amino acids long. Germline V CDR1 and CDR2: KGHDR, SFDVKD. CDR3 DNA: TGTGCCACCAGCTCAGGGGTCGGCCTTCAAGAGACCCAGTACTTC. Translating it yields CATSSGVGLQETQYF.

The chain couples TRBV20-1 to TRBJ2-1, with TRBD2 as a possible D gene (5 bases). V was pared by 4 bases and J by 3 bases, with 16 bases between. The CDR3 loop spans 15 amino acids. The germline V gene encodes CDR1 DFQATT and CDR2 SNEGSKA (reference sequence). This CDR3 reads CSAKEADTDYNEQFF. The CDR3 region has the DNA TGCAGTGCTAAGGAAGCGGATACGGACTACAATGAGCAGTTCTTC.

The V gene is TRBV27, the J gene TRBJ1-2; D is uncertain. V lost 7 bases, J lost 0 bases, and 15 bases lay in between. Germline values: CDR1 MNHEY, CDR2 SMNVEV (reference sequence). The CDR3 has 15 amino acids. The CDR3 DNA is TGTGCCAGCAAATCGGGAAGGGAAGCTAACTATGGCTACACCTTC. Amino acids: CASKSGREANYGYTF.